The sequence of this TCR beta chain was determined in a study of OX40 agonist ivuxolimab in advanced cancers. The study's findings and limits: At doses 0.1 to 3.0 mg/kg, CD4+ and CD8+ clones expanded.

Patients were excluded for autoimmune disease history or systemic immunosuppression. Germline V gives CDR1 LGHNA, CDR2 YNFKEQ. CDR3 length: 13 amino acids. Trimming removed 3 bases from V and 5 bases from J, with 5 bases in between. To note about this clone: Its antigen is currently unknown.

Data came from immunoSEQ multiplex PCR; TCRdb stores just in-frame clones and leaves some out. The data contain about 66,000 clones, roughly 81% of them singletons. Sequenced material: CD4+ or CD8+ T cells sorted from blood, taken in a trial of the OX40 agonist ivuxolimab. This rearrangement joins TRBV4-2 to TRBJ1-6; D not resolved. The receptor was derived from an adult with an advanced solid tumor such as melanoma, head and neck, liver or kidney cancer. The CDR3 loop reads CASSQADNSPLHF. Written as DNA, the CDR3 is TGTGCCAGCAGCCAGGCCGATAATTCACCCCTCCACTTT.